The clone carrying this T cell receptor beta chain has more than one count but fewer than ten. The source of the sample is a study of molecular identifiers for immune sequencing clone quantification. CDR1 and CDR2 from the germline V gene are MGHRA and YSYEKL. V trimming: 4 bases; J trimming: 0 bases; junction bases outside the gene matches: 6. The CDR3 runs 16 residues. The use of previously described methods and listed TCR primers produced the bulk TCR libraries. MiXCR, applied by TCRdb to the PCR reads, yields one record per CDR3 protein. The top ten hold about 0.8% of the sample, which has 460,000 or so distinct CDR3 sequences, around 21% seen once.

The receptor was isolated from a human donor in good health. Some libraries in this study had Jurkat cell RNA spiked in. Material for sequencing was naive CD8+ T cells from blood, with Jurkat cell RNA spiked in. The subset: FACS-sorted CD8+CD4-CCR7+CD45RA+ naive T cells. The chain couples TRBV4-1 to TRBJ2-7; 10 nucleotides line up with TRBD1. CDR3 region: CASSPPGQGYSYEQYF. The CDR3 coding sequence is TGCGCCAGCAGCCCCCCGGGACAGGGGTACTCCTACGAGCAGTACTTC.